The 30 T cell receptor beta chains presented below share a single source sample, sequenced in a study of identical twins. TCRdb reprocessed the 5' RACE reads with MiXCR, giving one entry per CDR3 protein. This table holds hundreds of thousands of distinct CDR3 sequences, around 6.1% found once. Material for sequencing was naive T cells sorted from blood. The receptor set was obtained from a man younger than 30 in good health.

This clonotype appeared a few times. V gene TRBV7-9 combines with J gene TRBJ1-1, with D possibly being TRBD1 (5 bases). V gave up 7 bases and J gave up 1 base, with 16 bases separating them. CDR1 is SEHNR and CDR2 is FQNEAQ in the germline V gene (reference sequence). This CDR3 is 15 amino acids long. The CDR3 protein is CASTEVGTENTEAFF. In nucleotides, the CDR3 is TGTGCCAGCACTGAAGTCGGGACGGAGAACACTGAAGCTTTCTTT.

This clonotype has a count of ten or more. The CDR3 DNA is TGTGCCACCAGCAGAGAAGAGACCCAGTACTTC. This translates into CATSREETQYF. V and J are TRBV15 and TRBJ2-5; D is unclear. CDR1 and CDR2 from the germline V gene are LNHNV and YYDKDF (reference sequence). Trimming took off 0 bases at V and 4 bases at J, with 0 bases between the two ends. The CDR3 spans 11 residues. The whole variable domain, filled in from reference TRBV15 and TRBJ2-5, reads DAMVIQNPRYQVTQFGKPVTLSCSQTLNHNVMYWYQQKSSQAPKLLFHYYDKDFNNEADTPDNFQSRRPNTSFCFLDIRSPGLGDTAMYLCATSREETQYFGPGTRLLVL.

The chain carries TRBV6-6 and TRBJ1-2; D not resolved. Germline CDR1 reads MNHNY; CDR2 reads SVGAGI (reference sequence). V dropped 3 bases and J dropped 0 bases, with 5 bases sitting between them. The length of the CDR3 is 13 residues. CDR3 in DNA: TGTGCCAGCAGTTATATTCCTAACTATGGCTACACCTTC. Translating it yields CASSYIPNYGYTF.

Concerning this clonotype itself: One junction end disagrees with the germline gene, perhaps due to a read error. The CDR3 nucleotides read TGTTCCAGCAGGCCAACGGGGTCTAGCGGAACCGGGGAGCTGTTTTTT. This encodes CSSRPTGSSGTGELFF. The V call is TRBV11-2, the J call TRBJ2-2, with 7 positions matching TRBD2. Germline V gene data show CDR1 as SGHAT and CDR2 as FQNNGV. This CDR3 comprises 16 residues.

This clonotype appeared a few times. The gene calls are TRBV6-5 and TRBJ2-7; 10 bases are a match to TRBD2. This CDR3 is built from 16 residues. The germline gives CDR1 MNHEY, CDR2 SVGAGI. V dropped 2 bases and J dropped 3; count of bases not matched to a gene: 7. DNA for the CDR3: TGTGCCAGCAGTTACCTCCTAGCGGGAGAGGTCTACGAGCAGTACTTC. Residues: CASSYLLAGEVYEQYF.

This clonotype was recorded many times. The chain couples TRBV29-1 to TRBJ2-1; 9 bases map to TRBD2. The CDR3 is 14 amino acids. Germline V gene lookup returns CDR1 SQVTM and CDR2 ANQGSEA. Trimming at V came to 3 bases and at J to 5 bases, leaving 5 bases not matched to a gene. This chain's CDR3 is CSVEGGRVNNEQFF. DNA for the CDR3: TGCAGCGTTGAGGGCGGGAGGGTAAACAATGAGCAGTTCTTC.

This clonotype was seen ten or more times. The CDR3 coding sequence is TGCAGTGCTAGAGTCACAGCAGATACGCAGTATTTT. Its protein product is CSARVTADTQYF. The V and J genes are TRBV20-1 and TRBJ2-3; D is ambiguous. The V gene lost 1 base and the J gene lost 4 bases, with 6 bases spanning the gap. The germline gives CDR1 DFQATT, CDR2 SNEGSKA (reference sequence). The CDR3 runs 12 residues.

This chain links TRBV28 with TRBJ1-5, with 7 bases aligning to TRBD1. Germline assignment: CDR1 MDHEN and CDR2 SYDVKM. The CDR3 sequence is 16 residues long. The junction had 6 bases not matched to a gene; V was cut back by 2 bases and J by 2 bases. CDR3 DNA: TGTGCCAGCAGTTTAGTCCTAACAGGGGGCAATCAGCCCCAGCATTTT. Translating it yields CASSLVLTGGNQPQHF.

This clonotype was detected a few times. This rearrangement joins TRBV6-2 or TRBV6-3 to TRBJ2-3; the D call may be TRBD1 or TRBD2 (5 bases each). CDR3 length equals 13 residues. The germline V gene encodes CDR1 MNHEY and CDR2 SVGEGT. V gave up 8 bases and J gave up 6 bases, with 15 bases separating them. The CDR3 DNA reads TGTGCCAGCCAACTGGGGGTAACGGATACGCAGTATTTT. Translated: CASQLGVTDTQYF.

A few counts support this clonotype. V usage is TRBV7-2 and J usage is TRBJ2-1; D not resolved. The length of the CDR3 is 14 residues. In germline, CDR1 is SGHTA, CDR2 FQGNSA. Trimming took off 8 bases at V and 5 bases at J, with 16 bases between the two ends. The CDR3 loop is CASRQTGGDNEQFF. CDR3 bases: TGTGCCAGCCGTCAAACGGGCGGAGACAATGAGCAGTTCTTC. Full variable domain (missing parts from reference TRBV7-2 and TRBJ2-1): GAGVSQSPSNKVTEKGKDVELRCDPISGHTALYWYRQSLGQGLEFLIYFQGNSAPDKSGLPSDRFSAERTGGSVSTLTIQRTQQEDSAVYLCASRQTGGDNEQFFGPGTRLTVL.

The J gene is TRBJ2-4, the V gene TRBV5-1; TRBD1 agrees at 7 bases. The germline CDR1 and CDR2 sequences are SGHRS and YFSETQ. Trimming cost V 3 bases and J 1 base; bases outside gene matches: 1. The CDR3 spans 14 residues. As DNA, the CDR3 is TGCGCCAGCAGCTCGGGACAGGCCAAAAACATTCAGTACTTC. Translated, it gives CASSSGQAKNIQYF.

This clonotype was recorded at least ten times. This CDR3 reads CASTQGQGSGSNQPQHF. The CDR3 coding sequence is TGTGCCAGCACCCAGGGACAGGGGTCGGGGAGCAATCAGCCCCAGCATTTT. V and J are TRBV12-3 or TRBV12-4 and TRBJ1-5, with 10 nucleotides matching TRBD1. V shed 7 bases and J 1 base; nucleotides not matched to a gene: 10. The CDR3 has 17 residues.

This clonotype was recorded a few times. The V gene is TRBV27, the J gene TRBJ1-2; D perhaps matches TRBD1 (5 bases). The V end was cut by 2 bases, the J end by 6 bases, with 16 bases between. Germline loops: CDR1 MNHEY, CDR2 SMNVEV (reference sequence). The CDR3 consists of 15 residues. CDR3 sequence reads: CASSLNSGLRDGYTF. Here the CDR3 DNA reads TGTGCCAGCAGTTTAAACTCAGGGTTGCGGGATGGCTACACCTTC.

This clonotype was detected a few times. The V gene is TRBV14, the J gene TRBJ2-1, with D hard to call. CDR1 and CDR2 from the germline V gene are SGHDN and FVKESK. The CDR3 loop spans 14 amino acids. The germline V and J ends were trimmed by 1 base and 9 bases, with 13 bases remaining between them. Written as DNA, the CDR3 is TGTGCCAGCAGCCAAGGATCAGCGTTTGGTGAGCAGTTCTTC. This encodes CASSQGSAFGEQFF. The full variable domain, in which reference TRBV14 and TRBJ2-1 provide the parts outside the CDR3, is EAGVTQFPSHSVIEKGQTVTLRCDPISGHDNLYWYRRVMGKEIKFLLHFVKESKQDESGMPNNRFLAERTGGTYSTLKVQPAELEDSGVYFCASSQGSAFGEQFFGPGTRLTVL.

This clonotype was recorded a few times. V and J are TRBV24-1 and TRBJ2-2; TRBD1 is a possible D gene (5 bases). The germline CDR1 and CDR2 sequences are KGHDR and SFDVKD. CDR3 length: 18 amino acids. The V end lost 2 bases, the J end lost 7 bases, and 22 bases lay between the germline ends. The CDR3 region has the DNA TGTGCCACCAGTGATTCCCGTGCGCGGATGAGAAGGGGCGGGGAGCTGTTTTTT. It encodes CATSDSRARMRRGGELFF.

This clonotype was seen many times. The genes are TRBV11-2 and TRBJ1-1, with D possibly TRBD1 on 6 matching bases. This CDR3 is 14 amino acids long. V lost 4 bases, J lost 0 bases, and 9 bases lay in between. The germline gives CDR1 SGHAT, CDR2 FQNNGV. The DNA of the CDR3 is TGTGCCAGCAGCTGGACAGATATGAACACTGAAGCTTTCTTT. The encoded protein is CASSWTDMNTEAFF.

The table lists this clonotype with a few counts. The chain links TRBV18 to TRBJ1-2; 8 positions agree with TRBD1. The length of the CDR3 is 14 residues. Trimming at V came to 6 bases and at J to 1 base, leaving 4 bases not matched to a gene. Germline V gives CDR1 KGHSH, CDR2 LQKENI. The CDR3 DNA sequence: TGTGCCAGCTCCGGACAGGGTGGTAACTATGGCTACACCTTC. It is translated as CASSGQGGNYGYTF.

This clonotype was detected ten times or more. V is TRBV7-2 and J is TRBJ1-1; 8 nucleotides agree with TRBD1. Trimming took 5 bases from V and 5 from J; bases not matched to a gene: 7. This CDR3 has 14 residues. Germline lookup yields CDR1 SGHTA and CDR2 FQGNSA. In DNA, the CDR3 is TGTGCCAGCAGCCTGGACAGGGTGGGTACTGAAGCTTTCTTT. Protein: CASSLDRVGTEAFF.

The sample holds many counts of this clonotype. The rearrangement uses TRBV5-1 and TRBJ2-3; 9 nucleotides agree with TRBD2. With 0 bases clipped from V and 0 bases from J, the junction kept 8 bases outside the gene matches. The CDR3 spans 18 residues. CDR1 SGHRS and CDR2 YFSETQ come from the germline V gene. CDR3 in DNA: TGCGCCAGCAGCTTGGCTAGCGGGAATATCATTAGCACAGATACGCAGTATTTT. It encodes CASSLASGNIISTDTQYF.

This clonotype was recorded many times. The chain carries TRBV10-3 and TRBJ2-2; weak D call: TRBD2 (6 bases). Trimming removed 5 bases at V and 7 bases at J, with 11 bases between. The CDR3 consists of 13 residues. Germline lookup yields CDR1 ENHRY and CDR2 SYGVKD. The CDR3 loop is CAISNSGVGELFF. DNA for the CDR3: TGTGCCATCAGTAACTCGGGAGTCGGGGAGCTGTTTTTT.

There are many counts of this clonotype. This chain uses TRBV20-1 with TRBJ2-7; tentatively, D is TRBD1 (6 bases). With 6 bases removed from V and 5 bases from J, the gap between germline ends came to 17 bases. Germline-derived CDR1 and CDR2 are DFQATT and SNEGSKA (reference sequence). The CDR3 covers 13 residues. CDR3 nucleotide sequence: TGCAGTGCAACTCGGACAGACCTAGACGAGCAGTACGTC. This encodes CSATRTDLDEQYV.

There are many counts of this clonotype. The rearrangement joins TRBV29-1 to TRBJ2-6; maybe TRBD1 (5 bases). The V gene lost 2 bases and the J gene lost 3 bases, with 11 bases spanning the gap. Per the germline V gene, CDR1 is SQVTM and CDR2 is ANQGSEA. The CDR3 totals 15 residues. CDR3 coding DNA: TGCAGCGTTGAATCAGGGCAAGTTGGGGCCAACGTCCTGACTTTC. Translation gives CSVESGQVGANVLTF.

This clonotype has more than one count but fewer than ten. This chain links TRBV30 with TRBJ2-7; D is perhaps TRBD2 (5 bases). There are 13 residues in the CDR3. Germline V gives CDR1 GTSNPN, CDR2 SVGIG (reference sequence). Trimming stripped 2 bases from V and 2 bases from J, with 10 bases between. In DNA form, the CDR3 reads TGTGCCTGGAGTAAGGCTAGCACCTACGAGCAGTACTTC. Translated: CAWSKASTYEQYF.

The sample holds a few counts of this clonotype. The gene calls are TRBV6-1 and TRBJ1-5; weak D call: TRBD1 (6 bases). The V end was cut by 6 bases, the J end by 8 bases, with 23 bases between. Germline V CDR1 and CDR2: MNHNS, SASEGT. There are 16 residues in the CDR3. The CDR3 DNA reads TGTGCCAGCAGGGACCGGGACAAAAATCCCAAGGAGCCCCAGCATTTT. This sequence encodes CASRDRDKNPKEPQHF.

V gene TRBV4-3 combines with J gene TRBJ2-4, with D hard to call. With 2 bases removed from V and 8 bases from J, the gap between germline ends came to 10 bases. Germline loops: CDR1 LGHNA, CDR2 YSLEER. The CDR3 consists of 13 residues. This CDR3 reads CASSQFSADIQYF. The CDR3 DNA is TGCGCCAGCAGCCAATTTTCAGCAGACATTCAGTACTTC.

This clonotype appeared a few times. The chain links TRBV6-2 or TRBV6-3 to TRBJ1-1, with D possibly being TRBD1 (5 bases). The CDR3 runs 15 residues. V was shortened by 0 bases and J by 2 bases, with 10 bases between the two germline ends. Per the germline V gene, CDR1 is MNHEY and CDR2 is SVGEGT. The CDR3 spells CASSYSLWGNTEAFF. The CDR3, as DNA: TGTGCCAGCAGTTACTCGCTGTGGGGCAACACTGAAGCTTTCTTT.

This clonotype was seen repeatedly, ten times or more. This sequence joins TRBV12-3 or TRBV12-4 and TRBJ1-5; tentative D call: TRBD1 (5 bases). This CDR3 region has 16 residues. V dropped 8 bases and J dropped 0 bases, with 17 bases sitting between them. CDR3 nucleotide sequence: TGTGCCAGCGCGGGCCAGGGTGGTTATAGCAATCAGCCCCAGCATTTT. Amino acid sequence: CASAGQGGYSNQPQHF.

This clonotype was found many times. The gene calls are TRBV5-1 and TRBJ2-2; 14 nucleotides match TRBD2. The CDR3 runs 19 residues. Germline CDR1 and CDR2: SGHRS and YFSETQ. J was trimmed by 4 bases and V by 4 bases; bases with no gene match: 12. DNA for the CDR3: TGCGCCAGCAGCCTATCTTCGGGACTAGCGGGAGTTAGCACCGGGGAGCTGTTTTTT. It encodes CASSLSSGLAGVSTGELFF.

This clonotype was observed a few times. The V and J genes are TRBV7-3 and TRBJ1-6; no clear D. The CDR3 runs 14 residues. Per germline, CDR1 SGHTA and CDR2 FQGTGA. V was trimmed by 3 bases and J by 5 bases, leaving 8 bases between them. The CDR3 here is CASSLSRNNSPLHF. The DNA for the CDR3 is TGTGCCAGCAGCTTGAGCAGGAATAATTCACCCCTCCACTTT.

The chain links TRBV5-1 to TRBJ2-2, with D tentatively TRBD1 or TRBD2 (6 bases each). The germline gives CDR1 SGHRS, CDR2 YFSETQ. The CDR3 extends over 13 amino acids. The germline V and J ends were trimmed by 6 bases and 5 bases, with 11 bases remaining between them. The CDR3 DNA reads as TGCGCCAGCAAAGGGGGAGGAACCGGGGAGCTGTTTTTT. Translated, it gives CASKGGGTGELFF.